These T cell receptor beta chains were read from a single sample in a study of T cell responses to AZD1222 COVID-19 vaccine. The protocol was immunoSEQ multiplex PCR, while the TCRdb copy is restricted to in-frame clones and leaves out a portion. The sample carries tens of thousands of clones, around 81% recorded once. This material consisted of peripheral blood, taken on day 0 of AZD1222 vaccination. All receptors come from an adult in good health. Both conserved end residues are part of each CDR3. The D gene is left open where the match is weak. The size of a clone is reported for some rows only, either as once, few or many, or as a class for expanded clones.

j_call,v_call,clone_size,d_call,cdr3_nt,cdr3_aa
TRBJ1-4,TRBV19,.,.,TGTGCCAGTAGTGCACAGGGAGGGGAGGAAAAACTGTTTTTT,CASSAQGGEEKLFF
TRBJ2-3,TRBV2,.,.,TGTGCCAGCAGTGAAGCGGGTCCTCCCGGGGATACGCAGTATTTT,CASSEAGPPGDTQYF
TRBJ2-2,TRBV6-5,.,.,TGTGCCAGCAGGGATCAGGTGTACACCGGGGAGCTGTTTTTT,CASRDQVYTGELFF
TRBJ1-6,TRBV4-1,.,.,TGCGCCAGCAGCCAAGATCTGGGGACGGGTAATTCACCCCTCCACTTT,CASSQDLGTGNSPLHF
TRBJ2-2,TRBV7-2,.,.,TGTGCCAGCAGCTTAGACAGACTCACCGGGGAGCTGTTTTTT,CASSLDRLTGELFF
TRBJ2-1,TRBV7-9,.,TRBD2,TGTGCCAGCCGACTGAGTAGCGGGGGGAACCTATACAATGAGCAGTTCTTC,CASRLSSGGNLYNEQFF
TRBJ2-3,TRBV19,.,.,TGTGCCAGTAGTATGGGATTCGGGACGGCCAGGGGCACAGATACGCAGTATTTT,CASSMGFGTARGTDTQYF
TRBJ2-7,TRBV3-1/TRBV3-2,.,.,TGTGCCAGCAGCCGAAGGACAGACCGTCCCTACGAGCAGTACTTC,CASSRRTDRPYEQYF
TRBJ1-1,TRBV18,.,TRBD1,TGTGCCAGCTCACCACCGGGGACAGGGGGCTCTGAAGCTTTCTTT,CASSPPGTGGSEAFF
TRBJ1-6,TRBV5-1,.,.,TGCGCCAGCAGATCCCTCTTGGCGGGCTCCTATAATTCACCCCTCCACTTT,CASRSLLAGSYNSPLHF
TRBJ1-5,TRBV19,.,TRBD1,TGTGCCAGTAGTGGGACAGGGGACAATCAGCCCCAGCATTTT,CASSGTGDNQPQHF
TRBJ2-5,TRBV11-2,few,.,TGTGCCAGCAGCCGACGGTACCAAGAGACCCAGTACTTC,CASSRRYQETQYF
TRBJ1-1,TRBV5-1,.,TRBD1,TGCGCCAGCAGCTTGGCGCCGGACAGGGGGGACACTGAAGCTTTCTTT,CASSLAPDRGDTEAFF
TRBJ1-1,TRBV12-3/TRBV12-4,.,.,TGTGCCTCATCTCGGACAGAAGCTTTCTTT,CASSRTEAFF
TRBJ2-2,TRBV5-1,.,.,TGCGCCAGCAGCTTGGCGTCAGGGGCCACCGGGGAGCTGTTTTTT,CASSLASGATGELFF
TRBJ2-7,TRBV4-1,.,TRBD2,TGCGCCAGCAGCCAAGATGTTAGCGGGAGAAGTTACGAGCAGTACTTC,CASSQDVSGRSYEQYF
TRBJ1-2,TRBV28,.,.,TGTGCCAGCAGCCTCACCCTTAGGAGGGCAGGAAACTATGGCTACACCTTC,CASSLTLRRAGNYGYTF
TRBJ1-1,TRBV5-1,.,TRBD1,TGCGCCAGCAGACCCGGGAGGGACAGGGGTGAAGCTTTCTTT,CASRPGRDRGEAFF
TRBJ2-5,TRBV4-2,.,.,TGTGCCAGCAGCCAAAACAGCAAAGAGACCCAGTACTTC,CASSQNSKETQYF
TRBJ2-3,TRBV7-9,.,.,TGTGCCAGCAGCTTAAAGGACACTCGCACAGATACGCAGTATTTT,CASSLKDTRTDTQYF
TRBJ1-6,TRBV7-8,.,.,TGTGCCAGCAGCCTTGCCCCGCTGTTCAATTCACCCCTCCACTTT,CASSLAPLFNSPLHF
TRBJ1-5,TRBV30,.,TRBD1,TGTGCCTGGAGTGCAGGGGGAAATCAGCCCCAGCATTTT,CAWSAGGNQPQHF
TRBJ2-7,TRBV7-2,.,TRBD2,TGTGCCAGCAGCCAGACTAGCGATAACGAGCAGTACTTC,CASSQTSDNEQYF
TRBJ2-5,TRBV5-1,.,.,TGCGCCAGCAGCCAAGGGGACTCCCAAGAGACCCAGTACTTC,CASSQGDSQETQYF
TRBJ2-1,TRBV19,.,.,TGTGCCAGTAGTCCCCGGAGGAGTGAGCAGTTCTTC,CASSPRRSEQFF
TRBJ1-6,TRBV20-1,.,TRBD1,TGCAGTGCTAGTTCATCCGGGACAGGGGTAAATTCACCCCTCCACTTT,CSASSSGTGVNSPLHF
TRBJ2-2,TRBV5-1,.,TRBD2,TGCGCCAGCAGCCAAGCGGGAGGGGACACCGGGGAGCTGTTTTTT,CASSQAGGDTGELFF
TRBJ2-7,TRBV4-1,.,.,TGCGCCAGCAGCCCAACTCCCCGGGGCCTGGGGGAGCAGTACTTC,CASSPTPRGLGEQYF
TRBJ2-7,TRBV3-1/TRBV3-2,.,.,TGTGCCAGCAGCCAAGACGGGGGACACTTTGGCGGGCGACCTATCTACGAGCAGTACTTC,CASSQDGGHFGGRPIYEQYF
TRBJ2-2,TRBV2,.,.,TGTGCCAGCAGTGAAAGTCTGGCTAGCTCGGGCACCGGGGAGCTGTTTTTT,CASSESLASSGTGELFF
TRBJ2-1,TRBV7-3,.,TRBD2,TGTGCCAGCAGCTTAATGTCTAGCGGGGAGGTCGGTGAGCAGTTCTTC,CASSLMSSGEVGEQFF
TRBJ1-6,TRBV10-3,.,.,TGTGCCATCACCCCTGATCCACAGGGTTCACCCCTCCACTTT,CAITPDPQGSPLHF
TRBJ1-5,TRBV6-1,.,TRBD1,TGTGCCAGCAGTGATTACAGGGGGCTGAATCAGCCCCAGCATTTT,CASSDYRGLNQPQHF
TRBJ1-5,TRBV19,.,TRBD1,TGTGCCAGTAGTATGAGCAGGGGGCAGGGCCAGCCCCAGCATTTT,CASSMSRGQGQPQHF
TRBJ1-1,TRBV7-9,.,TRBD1,TGTGCCAGCAGCGGTACAGGGGGTAAGAACACTGAAGCTTTCTTT,CASSGTGGKNTEAFF
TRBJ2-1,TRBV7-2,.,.,TGTGCCAGCAGCACAAATAGCGGAAACTCCTACAATGAGCAGTTCTTC,CASSTNSGNSYNEQFF
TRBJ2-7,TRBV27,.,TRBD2,TGTGCCAGCAGGGGACTAGCGGGAGGCGAGCAGTACTTC,CASRGLAGGEQYF
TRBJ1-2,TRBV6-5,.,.,TGTGCCAGCACAAGGGGCAGCACTAACTATGGCTACACCTTC,CASTRGSTNYGYTF
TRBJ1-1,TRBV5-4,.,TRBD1,TGTGCCAGCAGCTTTTCGGACAGGCAGAACACTGAAGCTTTCTTT,CASSFSDRQNTEAFF
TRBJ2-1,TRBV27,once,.,TGTGCCAGCAGTTACCCAGGGAGCTCCTACAATGAGCAGTTCTTC,CASSYPGSSYNEQFF
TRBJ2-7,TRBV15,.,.,TGTGCCACCAGCAGAGAGACGGACCACTACGAGCAGTACTTC,CATSRETDHYEQYF
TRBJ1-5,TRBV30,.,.,TGTGCCTGGAGTCCCGGGCCTTGGCAGCCCCAGCATTTT,CAWSPGPWQPQHF
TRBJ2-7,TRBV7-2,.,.,TGTGCCAGCAGCTTAGTTGCGCAACTGCAGTACTTC,CASSLVAQLQYF
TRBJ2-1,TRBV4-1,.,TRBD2,TGCGCCAGCAGCCCTAGCGGGGGGTTAAACAATGAGCAGTTCTTC,CASSPSGGLNNEQFF
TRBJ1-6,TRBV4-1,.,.,TGCGCCAGCAGCCAAGTATATCCGCCCAATTCACCCCTCCACTTT,CASSQVYPPNSPLHF
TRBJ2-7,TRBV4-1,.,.,TGCGCCAGCAGCCAAGATCCGATAACCTACGAGCAGTACTTC,CASSQDPITYEQYF
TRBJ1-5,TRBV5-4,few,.,TGTGCCAGCGGCCCTATTCTCGGGACCCAGCCCCAGCATTTT,CASGPILGTQPQHF
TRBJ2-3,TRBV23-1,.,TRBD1,TGCGCCAGCAGGCAAGGGGACAGGGGCACAGATACGCAGTATTTT,CASRQGDRGTDTQYF
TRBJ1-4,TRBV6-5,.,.,TGTGCCAGCATAGAAAAGGGAGGGGTGGGAGAAAAACTGTTTTTT,CASIEKGGVGEKLFF
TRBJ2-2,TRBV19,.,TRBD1,TGTGCCAGTAGTCCGACAGGGTGGAACACCGGGGAGCTGTTTTTT,CASSPTGWNTGELFF
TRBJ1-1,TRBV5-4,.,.,TGTGCCATGACACTCAGGGGCACTGAAGCTTTCTTT,CAMTLRGTEAFF
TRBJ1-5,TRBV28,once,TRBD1,TGTGCCAGCAGTATCGGGACAGGGGGCAATCAGCCCCAGCATTTT,CASSIGTGGNQPQHF
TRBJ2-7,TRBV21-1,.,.,TGTGCCAGCAGCAAAGTAGGAGACAGCGATAGCCCTCAGTACTTC,CASSKVGDSDSPQYF
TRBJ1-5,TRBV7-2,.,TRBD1,TGTGCCAGCAGTTTGGGACAGGCCTGGCCCCAGCATTTT,CASSLGQAWPQHF
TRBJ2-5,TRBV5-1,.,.,TGCGCCAGCAGCTTGGCCGGAGGTGAAGAGACCCAGTACTTC,CASSLAGGEETQYF
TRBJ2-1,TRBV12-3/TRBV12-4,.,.,TGTGCCAGCAGTAGGGTAGGCCTTGAACAGTTCTTC,CASSRVGLEQFF
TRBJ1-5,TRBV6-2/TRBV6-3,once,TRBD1,TGTGCCAGCAGTTACACAGGGACAGGGGCGAGCAATCAGCCCCAGCATTTT,CASSYTGTGASNQPQHF
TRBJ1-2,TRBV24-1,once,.,TGTGCCATTGGCAAAGACAGTAACTATGGCTACACCTTC,CAIGKDSNYGYTF
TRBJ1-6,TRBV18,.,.,TGTGCCAGCTCACCAGACAGGCCTTATAATTCACCCCTCCACTTT,CASSPDRPYNSPLHF